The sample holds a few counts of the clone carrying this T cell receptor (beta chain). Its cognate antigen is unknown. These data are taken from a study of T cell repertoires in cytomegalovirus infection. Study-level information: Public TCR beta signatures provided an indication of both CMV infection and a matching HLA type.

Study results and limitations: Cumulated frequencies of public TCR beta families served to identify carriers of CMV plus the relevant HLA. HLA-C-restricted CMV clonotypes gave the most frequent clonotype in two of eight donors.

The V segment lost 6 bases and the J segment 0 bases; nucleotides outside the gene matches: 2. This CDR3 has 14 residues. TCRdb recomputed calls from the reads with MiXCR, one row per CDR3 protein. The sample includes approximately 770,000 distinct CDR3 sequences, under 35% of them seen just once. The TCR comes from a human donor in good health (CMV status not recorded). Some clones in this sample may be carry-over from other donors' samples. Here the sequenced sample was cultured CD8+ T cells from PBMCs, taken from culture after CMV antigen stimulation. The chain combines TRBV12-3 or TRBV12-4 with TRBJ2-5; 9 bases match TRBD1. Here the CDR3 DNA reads TGTGCCAGCAGGCGGGACAGGGACCAAGAGACCCAGTACTTC. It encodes CASRRDRDQETQYF.